The following is a T cell receptor beta chain sequence with its context. One end of the junction varies from germline; a read error may be responsible. Libraries were prepared by immunoSEQ multiplex PCR; TCRdb keeps only in-frame clonotypes and omits some of them. The sample consists of around 2.1 million clones, 85% to 95% of them appearing once. The data belong to a study of shared clonotypes between healthy human individuals. CD45RO-negative CD8 cells positively selected for CCR7 made up the naive population, which excluded terminally differentiated effector memory CD45RA+ cells. CDR1 and CDR2 (germline): LGHNA, YSLEER. The CDR3 covers 16 residues.

This TCR was recovered from a man aged 18-30 years in good health. Some clones in this sample may be carry-over from other donors' samples. The sequencing sample was made of naive CD8+ T cells from PBMCs. The chain recombines TRBV4-3 with TRBJ2-7, with TRBD2 matching over 7 bases. CDR3: CASSEDGEGTLYEQYF. The CDR3 DNA reads as TGCGCCAGCAGCGAAGACGGGGAGGGAACCCTTTACGAGCAGTACTTC.